A single sample gave rise to the 15 T cell receptor beta chains below, sequenced in a study of radiotherapy plus CTLA-4 blockade in lung cancer. Profiling relied on immunoSEQ multiplex PCR, and the TCRdb table lists in-frame clones only, not all of them. Among roughly 80,000 clones, 78% were seen once, and the ten largest hold 4%. Sample: peripheral blood, taken from a patient treated with radiotherapy plus ipilimumab. The source is a human donor with non-small cell lung cancer who had a partial response to radiotherapy plus ipilimumab. Some clones in this sample may be carry-over from other donors' samples.

V gene TRBV9 combines with J gene TRBJ2-5; no clear D. Trimming took off 4 bases at V and 4 bases at J, with 14 bases between the two ends. The germline gives CDR1 SGDLS, CDR2 YYNGEE. The CDR3 spans 14 residues. Written as DNA, the CDR3 is TGTGCCAGCAGCCGAGCTCTAGGAAGAGAGACCCAGTACTTC. Its protein product is CASSRALGRETQYF.

The CDR3 DNA reads TGTGCCAGCAGCCGAGGGCAGGGGGCCATCTATGGCTACACCTTC. It encodes CASSRGQGAIYGYTF. The chain has TRBV13 and TRBJ1-2; 8 bases fit TRBD1. The CDR3 extends over 15 amino acids. Germline CDR1 reads PRHDT; CDR2 reads FYEKMQ (reference sequence). The trim removed 5 bases at V and 4 bases at J, leaving 9 bases unmatched.

The chain links TRBV7-2 to TRBJ2-1; D perhaps matches TRBD2 (6 bases). Germline CDR1 and CDR2: SGHTA and FQGNSA. CDR3 length equals 13 residues. V lost 5 bases to trimming and J lost 15 bases, with 20 bases between them. The DNA for the CDR3 is TGTGCCAGCAGCGTTACCGGGACTCCCATTCCGTTCTTC. This encodes CASSVTGTPIPFF.

This chain uses TRBV9 with TRBJ2-1, with 7 bases fitting TRBD1. The V segment lost 5 bases and the J segment 2 bases; nucleotides outside the gene matches: 7. This CDR3 has 15 amino acids. Looked up from germline, CDR1 is SGDLS and CDR2 is YYNGEE. The CDR3 DNA reads as TGTGCCAGCAGTGTGGACAGGCCAGCCTACAATGAGCAGTTCTTC. It yields the protein CASSVDRPAYNEQFF. Using reference TRBV9 and TRBJ2-1 for the parts outside the CDR3, the full variable domain is DSGVTQTPKHLITATGQRVTLRCSPRSGDLSVYWYQQSLDQGLQFLIQYYNGEERAKGNILERFSAQQFPDLHSELNLSSLELGDSALYFCASSVDRPAYNEQFFGPGTRLTVL.

In DNA, the CDR3 is TGTGCCACCAGCAGAGACCCGGGGTACAATGAGCAGTTCTTC. It specifies CATSRDPGYNEQFF. The V and J genes are TRBV15 and TRBJ2-1; a possible D gene is TRBD2 (5 bases). The germline CDR1 and CDR2 sequences are LNHNV and YYDKDF (reference sequence). V was clipped by 0 bases and J by 4 bases, with 7 bases between them. There are 14 residues in the CDR3.

This sequence joins TRBV6-5 and TRBJ2-7; the D gene is possibly TRBD1 (5 bases). V lost 5 bases to trimming and J lost 4 bases, with 9 bases between them. In germline, CDR1 is MNHEY, CDR2 SVGAGI. This CDR3 region has 12 residues. CDR3 sequence: CASSSGAYEQYF. The CDR3 DNA follows: TGTGCCAGCAGTAGTGGGGCTTACGAGCAGTACTTC.

The CDR3 DNA reads TGTGCCAGCAGTTCCAGATGGAGCCGGTGGGCAACTAATGAAAAACTGTTTTTT. It translates to CASSSRWSRWATNEKLFF. The chain recombines TRBV28 with TRBJ1-4; no firm D call. The V gene's germline CDR1 is MDHEN and CDR2 SYDVKM. V dropped 4 bases and J dropped 0 bases, with 18 bases sitting between them. The CDR3 is 18 residues long.

The rearrangement uses TRBV6-1 and TRBJ1-1; D possibly corresponds to TRBD1 (6 bases). The ends were cut back, 2 bases at V and 4 bases at J, with 11 bases in the middle. Germline values: CDR1 MNHNS, CDR2 SASEGT. This CDR3 is built from 14 residues. DNA of the CDR3: TGTGCCAGCAGTGAACACAGGGAAGGCACTGAAGCTTTCTTT. Amino acids: CASSEHREGTEAFF.

This chain joins TRBV28 and TRBJ2-1; 9 bases map to TRBD1. This CDR3 has 14 amino acids. Germline-derived CDR1 and CDR2 are MDHEN and SYDVKM. With V trimmed by 10 bases and J by 7 bases, 11 bases remained unmatched. The chain's CDR3 is CATKRDRVGNEQFF. As DNA, the CDR3 is TGTGCCACCAAGAGGGACAGGGTAGGGAATGAGCAGTTCTTC.

This clone was counted only a few times. The chain links TRBV2 to TRBJ1-5, with D perhaps matching TRBD1 (6 bases). The germline CDR1 and CDR2 sequences are SNHLY and FYNNEI. The CDR3 sequence is 16 residues long. Trimming cost V 6 bases and J 3 bases, with 18 bases left between them. For the CDR3, the DNA is TGTGCCAGCAGGAAACCTCCATTGGGGGCCAATCAGCCCCAGCATTTT. This gives the protein CASRKPPLGANQPQHF.

As regards this clone: One junction end does not reproduce the germline sequence, and a read error may be involved. The chain carries TRBV6-5 and TRBJ2-1; D may be TRBD2 (5 bases). Germline V gives CDR1 MNHEY, CDR2 SVGAGI. CDR3 length: 14 amino acids. CDR3 amino acids: CASSYEPTEGGLVF. The CDR3 DNA follows: TGTGCCAGCAGTTACGAGCCGACCGAGGGTGGGCTGGTCTTC.

The V gene is TRBV30, the J gene TRBJ2-5; 7 nucleotides align to TRBD2. After removal of 4 bases from V and 0 bases from J, the junction contained 11 bases not matched to a gene. CDR3 length equals 16 residues. Germline CDR1 is GTSNPN and CDR2 is SVGIG (reference sequence). CDR3 nucleotide sequence: TGTGCCTGGACCAGACGCGGGCTAGCGGACCAAGAGACCCAGTACTTC. This translates into CAWTRRGLADQETQYF.

The chain couples TRBV4-2 to TRBJ1-2, with 7 bases identical to TRBD1. Germline V gene data show CDR1 as LGHNA and CDR2 as YNFKEQ. The CDR3 is 16 amino acids. V was clipped by 3 bases and J by 2 bases; unmatched bases: 9. CDR3 loop: CASSQDKDRSNYGYTF. In nucleotides, the CDR3 is TGTGCCAGCAGCCAGGATAAGGACAGGTCAAACTATGGCTACACCTTC.

The chain is built from TRBV7-9 and TRBJ2-1; a possible D gene is TRBD2 (5 bases). V lost 4 bases, J lost 8 bases, and 21 bases lay in between. CDR1 and CDR2 from the germline V gene are SEHNR and FQNEAQ (reference sequence). The CDR3 contains 16 residues. The CDR3 nucleotides are TGTGCCAGCAGCTCCAGAGATAGCGAGGTGTTGGATGAGCAGTTCTTC. As protein: CASSSRDSEVLDEQFF.

The chain employs TRBV5-1 and TRBJ2-5, with TRBD1 matching over 9 bases. V lost 4 bases to trimming and J lost 0 bases; unmatched junction nucleotides: 1. Germline-derived CDR1 and CDR2 are SGHRS and YFSETQ. This CDR3 has 14 residues. CDR3: CASSGTGYQETQYF. DNA of the CDR3: TGCGCCAGCAGCGGGACAGGGTACCAAGAGACCCAGTACTTC.